This entry describes one T cell receptor beta chain. Antigen: not known. This sample was included in a study of T cells in Graves' hyperthyroidism and ophthalmopathy. Study-wide background: The blood sample was taken at first diagnosis, before treatment began. The study, taken as a whole, reports: Ophthalmopathy, as predicted by the model, came a median about seven months after the prediction.

Hyperthyroidism was newly diagnosed in patients aged 18 to 65 (duration under 2 months). Those patients with uncontrolled infection, other autoimmune disease, pregnancy or lactation were excluded. RNA transcripts served as the template for amplifying TCR beta CDR3 regions. The primer set for the first-round RT-PCR of the TCR CDR3 was HTBI. From the multiplex PCR reads, TCRdb called clonotypes with MiXCR, one entry per CDR3 protein. The table records 350,000 or so distinct CDR3 sequences, roughly 23% of them present only once. This clonotype was sampled from a woman aged 45-60 years with Graves' hyperthyroidism. The sample comprised blood.

The CDR3 reads CASSLAGQRYNEQFF. The CDR3 coding sequence is TGTGCCAGCAGCTTAGCAGGACAGAGATACAATGAGCAGTTCTTC. This chain joins TRBV11-2 and TRBJ2-1, with D perhaps TRBD1 (6 bases). Looked up from germline, CDR1 is SGHAT and CDR2 is FQNNGV. The CDR3 consists of 15 residues. The V end was cut by 1 base, the J end by 4 bases, with 11 bases between.